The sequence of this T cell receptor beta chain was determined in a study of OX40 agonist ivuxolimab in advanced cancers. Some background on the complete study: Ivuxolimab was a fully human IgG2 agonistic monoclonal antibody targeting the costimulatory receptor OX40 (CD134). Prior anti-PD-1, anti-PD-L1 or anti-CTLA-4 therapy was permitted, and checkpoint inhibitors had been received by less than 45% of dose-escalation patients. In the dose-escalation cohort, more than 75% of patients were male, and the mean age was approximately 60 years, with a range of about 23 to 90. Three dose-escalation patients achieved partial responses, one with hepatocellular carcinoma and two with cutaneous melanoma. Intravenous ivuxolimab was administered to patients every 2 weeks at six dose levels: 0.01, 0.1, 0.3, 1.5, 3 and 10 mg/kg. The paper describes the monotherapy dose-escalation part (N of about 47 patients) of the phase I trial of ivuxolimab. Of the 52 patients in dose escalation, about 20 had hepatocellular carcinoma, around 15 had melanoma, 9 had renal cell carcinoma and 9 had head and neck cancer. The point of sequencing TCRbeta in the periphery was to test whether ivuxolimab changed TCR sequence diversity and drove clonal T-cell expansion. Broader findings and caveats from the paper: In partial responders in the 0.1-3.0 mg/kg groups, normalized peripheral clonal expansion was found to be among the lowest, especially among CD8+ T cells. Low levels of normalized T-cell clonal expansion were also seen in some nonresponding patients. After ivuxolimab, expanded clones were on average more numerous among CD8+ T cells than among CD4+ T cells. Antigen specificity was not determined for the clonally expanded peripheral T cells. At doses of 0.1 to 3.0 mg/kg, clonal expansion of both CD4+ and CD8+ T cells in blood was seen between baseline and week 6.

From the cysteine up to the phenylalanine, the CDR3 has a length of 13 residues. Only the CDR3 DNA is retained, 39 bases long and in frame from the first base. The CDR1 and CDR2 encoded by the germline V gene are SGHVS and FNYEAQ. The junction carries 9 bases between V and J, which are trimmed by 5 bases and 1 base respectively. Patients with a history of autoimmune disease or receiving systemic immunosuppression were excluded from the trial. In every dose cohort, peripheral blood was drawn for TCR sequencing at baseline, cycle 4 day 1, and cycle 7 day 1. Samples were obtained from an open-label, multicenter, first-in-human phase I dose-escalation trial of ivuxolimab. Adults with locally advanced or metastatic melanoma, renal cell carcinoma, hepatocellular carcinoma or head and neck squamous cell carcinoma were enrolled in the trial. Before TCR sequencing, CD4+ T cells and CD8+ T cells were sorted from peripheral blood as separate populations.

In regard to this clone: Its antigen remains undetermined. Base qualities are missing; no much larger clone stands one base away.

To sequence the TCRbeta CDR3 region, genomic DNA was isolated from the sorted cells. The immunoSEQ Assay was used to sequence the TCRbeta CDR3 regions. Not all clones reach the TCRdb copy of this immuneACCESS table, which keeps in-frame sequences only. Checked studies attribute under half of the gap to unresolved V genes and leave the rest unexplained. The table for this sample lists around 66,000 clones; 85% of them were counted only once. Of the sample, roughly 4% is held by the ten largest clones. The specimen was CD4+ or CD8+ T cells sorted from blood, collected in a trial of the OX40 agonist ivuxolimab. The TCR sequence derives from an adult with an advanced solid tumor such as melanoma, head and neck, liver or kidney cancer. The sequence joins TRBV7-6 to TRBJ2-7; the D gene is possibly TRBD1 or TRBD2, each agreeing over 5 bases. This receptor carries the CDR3 CASSRRESYEQYF. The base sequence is TGTGCCAGCAGCCGCAGGGAGTCCTACGAGCAGTACTTC. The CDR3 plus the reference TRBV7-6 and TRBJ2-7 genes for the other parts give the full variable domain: GAGVSQSPRYKVTKRGQDVALRCDPISGHVSLYWYRQALGQGPEFLTYFNYEAQQDKSGLPNDRFSAERPEGSISTLTIQRTEQRDSAMYRCASSRRESYEQYFGPGTRLTVT.